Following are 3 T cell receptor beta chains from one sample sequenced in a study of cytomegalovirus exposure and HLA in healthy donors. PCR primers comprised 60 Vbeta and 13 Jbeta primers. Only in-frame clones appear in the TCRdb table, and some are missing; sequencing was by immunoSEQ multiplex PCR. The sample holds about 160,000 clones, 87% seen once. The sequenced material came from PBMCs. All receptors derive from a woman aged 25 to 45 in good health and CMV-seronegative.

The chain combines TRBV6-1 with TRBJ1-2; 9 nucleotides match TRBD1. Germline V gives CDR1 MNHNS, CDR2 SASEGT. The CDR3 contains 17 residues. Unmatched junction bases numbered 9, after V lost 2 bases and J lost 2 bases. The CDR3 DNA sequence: TGTGCCAGCAGTGAACTAGGGACAGGGAATCCCAACTATGGCTACACCTTC. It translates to CASSELGTGNPNYGYTF.

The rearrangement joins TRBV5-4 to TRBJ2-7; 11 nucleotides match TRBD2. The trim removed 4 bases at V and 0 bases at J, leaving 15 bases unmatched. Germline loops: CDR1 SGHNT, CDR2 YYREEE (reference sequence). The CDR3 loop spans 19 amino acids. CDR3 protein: CASSRTLAGGAPASYEQYF. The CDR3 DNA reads TGTGCCAGCAGCCGCACATTAGCGGGAGGGGCCCCGGCCTCCTACGAGCAGTACTTC. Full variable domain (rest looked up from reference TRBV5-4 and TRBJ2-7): ETGVTQSPTHLIKTRGQQVTLRCSSQSGHNTVSWYQQALGQGPQFIFQYYREEENGRGNFPPRFSGLQFPNYSSELNVNALELDDSALYLCASSRTLAGGAPASYEQYFGPGTRLTVT.

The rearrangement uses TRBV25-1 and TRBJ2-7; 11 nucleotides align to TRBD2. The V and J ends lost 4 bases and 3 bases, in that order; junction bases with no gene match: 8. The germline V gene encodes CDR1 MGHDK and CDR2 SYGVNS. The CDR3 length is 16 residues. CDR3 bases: TGTGCCAGCAGTGGGCAACTGACTAGCGGGAACTACGAGCAGTACTTC. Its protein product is CASSGQLTSGNYEQYF.